These 13 T cell receptor beta chains were sequenced from one sample in a study of patients and donors after allogeneic stem cell transplantation. TCRdb itself ran the RT-PCR reads through MiXCR, one entry per CDR3 protein. The sample includes 900,000 to 1,000,000 distinct CDR3 sequences, approximately 19% of them seen just once. The sample consisted of blood, either unsorted or a sorted T cell fraction (not recorded which). Receptors originate from a human donor who was either an allogeneic HSCT recipient or a stem cell or donor lymphocyte infusion donor (not recorded which). It is not recorded whose cells these are; they may come from a transplant donor.

The chain has TRBV6-5 and TRBJ2-3; TRBD2 matches 7 bases. Per germline, CDR1 MNHEY and CDR2 SVGAGI. The length of the CDR3 is 15 residues. Germline trimming cut 4 bases from V and 0 bases from J; bases unmatched to any gene: 4. The CDR3 is CASSWLADSTDTQYF. DNA of the CDR3: TGTGCCAGCAGTTGGCTAGCGGACAGCACAGATACGCAGTATTTT.

J is TRBJ2-2 and V is TRBV5-6, with 8 bases lining up with TRBD2. The CDR3 has 17 residues. From germline, CDR1 is SGHDT and CDR2 YYEEEE. The junction had 8 bases not matched to a gene; V was cut back by 0 bases and J by 4 bases. CDR3 in DNA: TGTGCCAGCAGCTTGGATTGGCGGGAGGCGAGCACCGGGGAGCTGTTTTTT. This sequence encodes CASSLDWREASTGELFF.

On this clonotype itself: A single base separates this from a much larger clone, so it may be a read error. The chain has TRBV15 and TRBJ1-6; D remains unclear. Germline assignment: CDR1 LNHNV and CDR2 YYDKDF (reference sequence). The V end was cut by 3 bases, the J end by 8 bases, with 8 bases between. The CDR3 runs to 13 residues. CDR3 DNA sequence: TGTGCCACCAGCAGTGATTTGGATTCACCCCTCCACTTT. Its translation: CATSSDLDSPLHF.

This clonotype came up a few times. The chain combines TRBV7-2 with TRBJ2-7; TRBD2 matches 9 bases. Germline CDR1 SGHTA, CDR2 FQGNSA. The CDR3 consists of 15 residues. With V trimmed by 1 base and J by 3 bases, 4 bases remained unmatched. The CDR3 DNA follows: TGTGCCAGCAGCTTAGGCGGGGGGGCTTTCTACGAGCAGTACTTC. This translates into CASSLGGGAFYEQYF.

This clonotype was picked up many times. CDR3 in DNA: TGTGCCAGCAGCGAACACACCGGGGAGCTGTTTTTT. It encodes CASSEHTGELFF. The rearrangement links TRBV9 to TRBJ2-2; D gene uncertain. The V end was cut by 3 bases, the J end by 3 bases, with 3 bases between. This CDR3 contains 12 residues. Germline CDR1 and CDR2: SGDLS and YYNGEE.

The V gene is TRBV5-1, the J gene TRBJ2-7; D possibly corresponds to TRBD1 (5 bases). The CDR3 totals 16 residues. From germline, CDR1 is SGHRS and CDR2 YFSETQ. Between the trimmed V and J ends, which lost 4 bases and 3 bases, there was a span of 20 bases. The DNA of the CDR3 is TGCGCCAGCAGCCCCCCTTTAGTAGGGGTTGTCTACGAGCAGTACTTC. It codes for CASSPPLVGVVYEQYF. Looking up the rest from reference TRBV5-1 and TRBJ2-7 gives the full variable domain: KAGVTQTPRYLIKTRGQQVTLSCSPISGHRSVSWYQQTPGQGLQFLFEYFSETQRNKGNFPGRFSGRQFSNSRSEMNVSTLELGDSALYLCASSPPLVGVVYEQYFGPGTRLTVT.

This sequence joins TRBV5-5 and TRBJ2-1; D not certain. V was pared by 0 bases and J by 9 bases, with 10 bases between. The CDR3 contains 13 residues. The germline CDR1 and CDR2 sequences are SGHKS and YYEKEE (reference sequence). CDR3 region: CASSLERASEQFF. Written as DNA, the CDR3 is TGTGCCAGCAGCTTGGAACGAGCGTCTGAGCAGTTCTTC.

The chain couples TRBV9 to TRBJ1-1; D might be TRBD1 (5 bases). Trimming took 4 bases from V and 4 from J, leaving 20 bases between them. The germline V gene encodes CDR1 SGDLS and CDR2 YYNGEE. CDR3 length: 16 residues. The DNA for the CDR3 is TGTGCCAGCAGCAACGGTGAGGGGCGTATGGGCACTGAAGCTTTCTTT. Translation gives CASSNGEGRMGTEAFF. The full variable domain, rest sourced from reference TRBV9 and TRBJ1-1, is DSGVTQTPKHLITATGQRVTLRCSPRSGDLSVYWYQQSLDQGLQFLIQYYNGEERAKGNILERFSAQQFPDLHSELNLSSLELGDSALYFCASSNGEGRMGTEAFFGQGTRLTVV.

At least ten counts were recorded for this clonotype. The rearrangement joins TRBV20-1 to TRBJ2-7; 9 nucleotides line up with TRBD2. Germline V gene lookup returns CDR1 DFQATT and CDR2 SNEGSKA (reference sequence). The CDR3 is 15 amino acids. Losses at the gene ends were 2 bases for V and 2 bases for J; bases not matched to a gene: 7. The CDR3 sequence: CSARSSGGSTYEQYF. In nucleotides, the CDR3 is TGCAGTGCTAGAAGTAGCGGGGGATCAACCTACGAGCAGTACTTC.

This clonotype was seen a handful of times. The chain employs TRBV10-3 and TRBJ2-3; TRBD2 matches 7 bases. Germline V gene sequence: CDR1 ENHRY, CDR2 SYGVKD. J gave up 4 bases and V 0 bases, and 4 bases lay outside the gene matches. This CDR3 is 15 amino acids long. The CDR3 sequence: CAISESKREADTQYF. CDR3 DNA: TGTGCCATCAGTGAGTCGAAGCGGGAAGCAGATACGCAGTATTTT.

A few counts support this clonotype. V and J are TRBV29-1 and TRBJ1-4; a possible D gene is TRBD1 (6 bases). The germline gives CDR1 SQVTM, CDR2 ANQGSEA. Trimming cost V 3 bases and J 7 bases, with 12 bases left between them. The CDR3 length is 13 residues. In nucleotides, the CDR3 is TGCAGCGTTGATCTGGGGGGGCCTGAAAAACTGTTTTTT. Its protein product is CSVDLGGPEKLFF.

This clonotype was seen a few times. CDR3 DNA sequence: TGTGCCAGCGGGCGGGGGGCCAGCACAGATACGCAGTATTTT. It specifies CASGRGASTDTQYF. The chain couples TRBV12-3 or TRBV12-4 to TRBJ2-3; 8 bases agree with TRBD2. The CDR3 totals 14 residues. V gave up 8 bases and J gave up 0 bases; unmatched junction bases: 4.

The CDR3 spells CASSTYWQGSYEQYF. The CDR3 coding sequence is TGTGCCAGCAGTACTTATTGGCAGGGGTCCTACGAGCAGTACTTC. The chain links TRBV28 to TRBJ2-7; the D gene is possibly TRBD1 (6 bases). In germline, CDR1 is MDHEN, CDR2 SYDVKM. The CDR3 is 15 residues long. V was cut by 5 bases and J by 1 base, with 15 bases left in between.